This entry features one TCR beta chain sequence. This sample is part of a study of blood T cell repertoires in COVID-19. Background on the study: Samples came from the United States, Italy and Spain, spanning acute and convalescent COVID-19.

Here immunoSEQ multiplex PCR was the method, and the copy in TCRdb shows in-frame clones only, minus some. The table shows around 280,000 clones, with approximately 86% occurring only once. The CDR3 runs 16 residues. Trimming at V came to 5 bases and at J to 8 bases, leaving 9 bases not matched to a gene. Germline assignment: CDR1 LNHDA and CDR2 SQIVND (reference sequence). This TCR was sampled from a woman between 25 and 40 years old who had recovered from COVID-19. The chain has TRBV19 and TRBJ2-1; 13 bases agree with TRBD2. Sequenced material: peripheral blood. The CDR3 sequence is CASSLGTSGGAHEQFF. The CDR3 DNA reads as TGTGCCAGTAGTCTCGGAACTAGCGGGGGGGCCCATGAGCAGTTCTTC.